This passage covers 7 T cell receptor beta chains from one sample sequenced in a study of blood T cell repertoires in COVID-19 (dated by TCRdb to about 2020). The protocol used for the library was the immunoSEQ multiplex PCR assay. TCRdb took over this immuneACCESS table, retaining in-frame rearrangements with V and J assigned. Such tables are incomplete; in checked studies, under half of the missing clones stem from an unresolved V gene, and the remainder is unexplained. The sample data list 35,000 to 45,000 clones, and around nine tenths of these were observed just once. The top ten hold roughly an eighth of the sample. Sequenced sample: peripheral blood. The receptor set was obtained from a human donor in a cohort sampled during active COVID-19.

V and J are TRBV9 and TRBJ2-3; possibly TRBD1 for D (6 bases). The V and J ends lost 0 bases and 8 bases respectively, with 25 bases between them. Germline values: CDR1 SGDLS, CDR2 YYNGEE. The CDR3 is 18 residues long. The CDR3 sequence is CASSVAADLFGGRGTQYF. CDR3 nucleotides: TGTGCCAGCAGCGTAGCGGCCGATCTGTTTGGGGGCCGGGGTACGCAGTATTTT. The entire variable domain, with the rest obtained from reference TRBV9 and TRBJ2-3, is as follows: DSGVTQTPKHLITATGQRVTLRCSPRSGDLSVYWYQQSLDQGLQFLIQYYNGEERAKGNILERFSAQQFPDLHSELNLSSLELGDSALYFCASSVAADLFGGRGTQYFGPGTRLTVL.

The sample holds one count of this clone. The chain joins TRBV21-1 to TRBJ1-2. TRBV21-1 is listed as a pseudogene. This CDR3 has 16 amino acids. This CDR3 reads CASSKNVFGGYYGYTF. For the CDR3, the DNA is TGTGCCAGCAGCAAAAACGTATTCGGCGGCTACTATGGCTACACCTTC.

The J gene is TRBJ1-1, the V gene TRBV9; D gene unclear. The ends were cut back, 1 base at V and 0 bases at J, with 7 bases in the middle. The germline CDR1 and CDR2 sequences are SGDLS and YYNGEE. CDR3 size: 14 residues. CDR3 sequence (DNA): TGTGCCAGCAGCGTAAGCCCTATGAACACTGAAGCTTTCTTT. This gives the protein CASSVSPMNTEAFF.

The V and J genes are TRBV11-2 and TRBJ2-7; D is perhaps TRBD2 (5 bases). The CDR3 runs 12 residues. CDR1 is SGHAT, CDR2 FQNNGV, per germline. Between the trimmed V and J ends, which lost 8 bases and 3 bases, there was a span of 11 bases. CDR3 residues: CASSYGDYEQYF. The CDR3 DNA follows: TGTGCCAGCTCCTACGGGGACTACGAGCAGTACTTC.

The V and J genes are TRBV19 and TRBJ2-5, with 7 positions matching TRBD1. With V trimmed by 3 bases and J by 4 bases, 8 bases remained unmatched. CDR3 length: 15 amino acids. CDR1 LNHDA and CDR2 SQIVND come from the germline V gene (reference sequence). This chain's CDR3 is CASSMTGNEGETQYF. CDR3 coding DNA: TGTGCCAGTAGTATGACAGGGAATGAGGGAGAGACCCAGTACTTC.

This chain joins TRBV7-9 and TRBJ1-4; D remains ambiguous. V dropped 11 bases and J dropped 6 bases, with 13 bases sitting between them. This CDR3 is built from 12 residues. Germline CDR1 is SEHNR and CDR2 is FQNEAQ (reference sequence). CDR3 DNA: TGTGCCGCAAGCGGTCCCCATGAAAAACTGTTTTTT. This sequence encodes CAASGPHEKLFF. The whole variable domain, filled in from reference TRBV7-9 and TRBJ1-4, reads DTGVSQNPRHKITKRGQNVTFRCDPISEHNRLYWYRQTLGQGPEFLTYFQNEAQLEKSRLLSDRFSAERPKGSFSTLEIQRTEQGDSAMYLCAASGPHEKLFFGSGTQLSVL.

This chain uses TRBV15 with TRBJ2-7; D unresolved. V shed 0 bases and J shed 0 bases, with 15 bases lying between them. This CDR3 region has 17 residues. Germline V gene sequence: CDR1 LNHNV, CDR2 YYDKDF (reference sequence). CDR3 loop: CATSRDNQAMPSYEQYF. The CDR3 bases are TGTGCCACCAGCAGAGATAATCAGGCTATGCCCTCCTACGAGCAGTACTTC.